The 15 T cell receptor beta chains below all came from one sample that was sequenced in a study of shared clonotypes between healthy human individuals. Assay: immunoSEQ multiplex PCR; the TCRdb copy retains only in-frame clones and omits some. The sample lists some 700,000 clones; about nine tenths were seen once. Sequencing used memory CD8+ T cells from PBMCs. Described subset: CD45RO+ cells pooled with CCR7-negative TemRA cells. The source of these receptors is a man between 18 and 29 years old in good health. Some clones in this sample may be carry-over from other donors' samples.

The chain joins TRBV13 to TRBJ1-2; D perhaps matches TRBD1 (5 bases). Trimming shortened V by 5 bases and J by 0 bases, and 16 bases separated the two germline ends. This CDR3 region has 16 residues. Germline V CDR1 and CDR2: PRHDT, FYEKMQ (reference sequence). The CDR3 here is CASSPEVQGANYGYTF. The DNA of the CDR3 is TGTGCCAGCAGCCCGGAGGTGCAGGGCGCTAACTATGGCTACACCTTC.

The chain has TRBV19 and TRBJ2-2; 11 bases agree with TRBD2. The V gene end was trimmed by 0 bases and the J gene end by 11 bases; junction bases not matched to a gene: 17. The CDR3 runs 19 residues. Germline CDR1 and CDR2: LNHDA and SQIVND (reference sequence). The CDR3 here is CASSIDLLGAGLAESELFF. The DNA of the CDR3 is TGTGCCAGTAGTATAGATCTGTTAGGTGCGGGACTAGCGGAATCTGAGCTGTTTTTT.

This sequence joins TRBV7-9 and TRBJ2-7; D is perhaps TRBD1 (6 bases). V gave up 4 bases and J gave up 3 bases, with 13 bases separating them. This CDR3 contains 14 residues. Germline CDR1 is SEHNR and CDR2 is FQNEAQ (reference sequence). The CDR3 is CASSYAGTNYEQYF. The DNA of the CDR3 is TGTGCCAGCAGCTACGCCGGGACAAACTACGAGCAGTACTTC.

In regard to this clone: This same CDR3 is encoded by further DNA sequences in the sample. In DNA form, the CDR3 reads TGTGCCTGGAGTGTGGGCCCATACGAGCAGTACTTC. This gives the protein CAWSVGPYEQYF. The V call is TRBV30, the J call TRBJ2-7; no firm D call. Germline assignment: CDR1 GTSNPN and CDR2 SVGIG (reference sequence). CDR3 size: 12 residues. Trimming stripped 0 bases from V and 4 bases from J, with 7 bases between.

The chain carries TRBV5-4 and TRBJ2-7; possibly TRBD2 for D (5 bases). There are 15 residues in the CDR3. Germline lookup yields CDR1 SGHNT and CDR2 YYREEE (reference sequence). V lost 0 bases and J lost 2, with 12 bases in between. The CDR3 DNA is TGTGCCAGCAGCTTGGGGGAGAAAGCCACCTACGAGCAGTACTTC. This codes for CASSLGEKATYEQYF.

The chain couples TRBV19 to TRBJ2-7; D is uncertain. The germline V and J ends were trimmed by 4 bases and 2 bases, with 9 bases remaining between them. CDR1 and CDR2 (germline): LNHDA, SQIVND (reference sequence). The CDR3 runs to 13 residues. The CDR3 here is CASSNLETYEQYF. The CDR3 DNA sequence: TGTGCCAGTAGTAATCTAGAAACCTACGAGCAGTACTTC.

The CDR3 nucleotides are TGTGCCAGCAGTTCACTTCAAACAGGGGGCGGTGACATTCAGTACTTC. Translation: CASSSLQTGGGDIQYF. The V gene is TRBV27, the J gene TRBJ2-4, with 9 bases matching TRBD1. Germline CDR1 is MNHEY and CDR2 is SMNVEV (reference sequence). This CDR3 is 16 amino acids long. The V and J ends lost 4 bases and 8 bases, in that order; junction bases with no gene match: 12.

This clone was counted once. This chain uses TRBV19 with TRBJ1-1; D is unclear. Trimming took 11 bases from V and 1 from J, leaving 14 bases between them. This CDR3 comprises 13 residues. Per the germline V gene, CDR1 is LNHDA and CDR2 is SQIVND (reference sequence). Here the CDR3 DNA reads TGTGCCGCTCAGTTAACCTCGAACACTGAAGCTTTCTTT. Protein: CAAQLTSNTEAFF. The variable domain in full, completed from reference TRBV19 and TRBJ1-1, reads DGGITQSPKYLFRKEGQNVTLSCEQNLNHDAMYWYRQDPGQGLRLIYYSQIVNDFQKGDIAEGYSVSREKKESFPLTVTSAQKNPTAFYLCAAQLTSNTEAFFGQGTRLTVV.

This clone came up many times. The V call is TRBV28, the J call TRBJ2-7; D not resolved. CDR1 MDHEN and CDR2 SYDVKM come from the germline V gene. The length of the CDR3 is 14 residues. The V and J ends lost 3 bases and 5 bases respectively, with 14 bases between them. Written as DNA, the CDR3 is TGTGCCAGCAGTTTGACGGACCCCTTGGACGAGCAGTACTTC. Residues: CASSLTDPLDEQYF.

A single count supports this clone. J is TRBJ2-1 and V is TRBV7-9; possible D gene TRBD1, 6 bases. The CDR3 totals 15 residues. Germline CDR1 and CDR2: SEHNR and FQNEAQ (reference sequence). Trimming removed 5 bases from V and 5 bases from J, with 16 bases in between. In nucleotides, the CDR3 is TGTGCCAGCAGCCATTCTGCCACAGGGAACAATGAGCAGTTCTTC. It specifies CASSHSATGNNEQFF.

In its sample, this clone was seen many times. The gene calls are TRBV7-9 and TRBJ2-2; TRBD2 matches at 7 bases. This CDR3 is 13 amino acids long. Germline-derived CDR1 and CDR2 are SEHNR and FQNEAQ (reference sequence). With V trimmed by 7 bases and J by 4 bases, 3 bases remained unmatched. DNA for the CDR3: TGTGCCAGCACGGGGGGAGGCACCGGGGAGCTGTTTTTT. Its translation is CASTGGGTGELFF.

This chain uses TRBV28 with TRBJ2-5; 7 bases fit TRBD2. From germline, CDR1 is MDHEN and CDR2 SYDVKM. J was trimmed by 4 bases and V by 6 bases; bases with no gene match: 8. The CDR3 is made up of 14 amino acids. The CDR3 bases are TGTGCCAGCAGCCAGACTAGCCTGAGAGAGACCCAGTACTTC. Amino acid sequence: CASSQTSLRETQYF.

The gene calls are TRBV18 and TRBJ2-7, with TRBD1 identical over 8 bases. Germline V lookup: CDR1 KGHSH, CDR2 LQKENI. With V trimmed by 3 bases and J by 4 bases, 8 bases remained unmatched. The CDR3 is made up of 15 amino acids. CDR3 sequence reads: CASSPPTHRGYEQYF. The CDR3 DNA follows: TGTGCCAGCTCACCCCCGACTCACAGGGGGTACGAGCAGTACTTC.

The V and J genes are TRBV29-1 and TRBJ2-1; D not certain. CDR1 and CDR2 (germline): SQVTM, ANQGSEA. The CDR3 spans 12 residues. The ends were cut back, 4 bases at V and 7 bases at J, with 11 bases in the middle. CDR3 DNA: TGCAGCGTTGTAATTGGTTTTAATGAGCAGTTCTTC. Translating it yields CSVVIGFNEQFF.

In regard to this clone: At the DNA level, this CDR3 is encoded by other sequences in the same sample as well. The V gene is TRBV28, the J gene TRBJ1-1; D unclear. The V end lost 4 bases, the J end lost 7 bases, and 4 bases lay between the germline ends. The germline gives CDR1 MDHEN, CDR2 SYDVKM. This CDR3 has 10 amino acids. The CDR3 spells CASSSGEAFF. Written as DNA, the CDR3 is TGTGCCAGCAGTTCGGGTGAAGCTTTCTTT.